This T cell receptor beta chain originates from a study of beta chain features in type 1 diabetes. CDR1 is MNHEY, CDR2 SVGAGI, per germline. This CDR3 comprises 14 residues. V shed 6 bases, J shed 4 bases, and the junction held 5 bases outside the gene matches. The study's findings and limits: Moderate yet significant TCRB CDR3 shortening was seen in Type 1 diabetes patients in all four CD4+ subsets.

The whole isolated RNA underwent reverse transcription, so sequencing captured expressed TCRB transcripts. The protocol was immunoSEQ multiplex PCR, while the TCRdb copy is restricted to in-frame clones and leaves out a portion. Of hundreds of thousands of clones listed, around an eighth are singletons. Heparinised blood was drawn once per donor, averaging about 116 mL. In the case of this clone: What it binds is not known.

This clonotype was sampled from a woman aged 18-29 years with type 1 diabetes. Material: naive CD4+ T cells from blood. The V and J genes are TRBV6-5 and TRBJ1-2; 10 bases match TRBD1. This CDR3 is CASRGQGGGYGYTF. The CDR3 bases are TGTGCCAGCAGAGGACAGGGGGGTGGCTATGGCTACACCTTC.